This TCR beta chain is from a study of identifying expanded T cells in peripheral blood. Overall study findings and caveats: Differentially abundant clones: around 1.2 between replicates, 15 to 17 at approximately 14 days, 19 to 20 at four. Two-week clone count variance significantly increased as total template count grew.

Healthy donors had no documented immune events, such as infections, while sampled. Produced via immunoSEQ multiplex PCR; TCRdb's table is partial and in-frame only. In the table there are 84,000 or so clones, over 75% of which are singletons. Details on this clone: The antigen remains undetermined.

CDR1 and CDR2 from the germline V gene are MNHNY and SVGAGI (reference sequence). This CDR3 is built from 13 residues. The V gene lost 7 bases and the J gene lost 0 bases, with 9 bases spanning the gap. The TCR originated in a person aged 18 to 70 in good health. Sequenced: blood. J is TRBJ2-5 and V is TRBV6-6; TRBD2 might be the D (6 bases). The DNA of the CDR3 is TGTGCCAGCAACATAGCGGACCAAGAGACCCAGTACTTC. It codes for CASNIADQETQYF.